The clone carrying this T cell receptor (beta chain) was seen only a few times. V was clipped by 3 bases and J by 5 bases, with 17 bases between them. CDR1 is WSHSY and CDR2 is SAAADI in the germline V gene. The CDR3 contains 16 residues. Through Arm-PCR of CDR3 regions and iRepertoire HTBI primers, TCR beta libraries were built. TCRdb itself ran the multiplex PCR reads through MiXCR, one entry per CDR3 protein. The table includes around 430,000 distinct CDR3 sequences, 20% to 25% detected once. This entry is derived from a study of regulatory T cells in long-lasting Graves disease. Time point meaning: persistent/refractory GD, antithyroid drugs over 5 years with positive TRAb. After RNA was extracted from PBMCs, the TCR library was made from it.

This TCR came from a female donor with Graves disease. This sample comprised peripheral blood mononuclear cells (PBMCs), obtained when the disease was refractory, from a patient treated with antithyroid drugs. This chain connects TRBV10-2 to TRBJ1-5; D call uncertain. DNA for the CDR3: TGCGCCAGCAGTGATGTTTGGGGTCCTCCCGATCAGCCCCAGCATTTT. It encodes CASSDVWGPPDQPQHF.